Here is one TCR beta chain with its context. As yet, its antigen is unknown. Each of the donors was a healthy adult who was HIV-negative and had not had a recent acute infection or vaccination. Profiling relied on immunoSEQ multiplex PCR, and the TCRdb table lists in-frame clones only, not all of them. This sample yields a few million clones, of which 85% to 95% are seen a single time; under 0.45% belongs to the top ten. The entry originates in a study of shared clonotypes between healthy human individuals. At the level of the study: The composition of the donors was a couple of women and a few men aged 18 to 49. Every donor yielded three CD4 naive, three CD4 memory, two CD8 naive and one CD8 memory plate.

Trimming at V came to 3 bases and at J to 8 bases, leaving 16 bases not matched to a gene. Germline V gene sequence: CDR1 LGHNA, CDR2 YSLEER. This CDR3 has 19 residues. Study results and caveats: Estimated clonotype richness was generally higher in naive than memory subsets.

The sequenced sample was naive CD4+ T cells from PBMCs. This sample's subset: CD45RA+ positively selected. This chain connects TRBV4-3 to TRBJ2-1, with TRBD2 matching over 13 bases. This clonotype was sampled from a man aged 18 to 29 in good health. Some clones in this sample may be carry-over from other donors' samples. The CDR3 coding sequence is TGCGCCAGCAGCCAGGCCCCGGGACTAGCGGGATCTAAAACCTATGAGCAGTTCTTC. This codes for CASSQAPGLAGSKTYEQFF.